The clone carrying this T cell receptor (beta chain) was observed at least ten times. Its target is not known. The data stem from a study of CD8 T cells in ankylosing spondylitis. Study-wide results and limits: Earlier work had already found some motif variants in reactive arthritis synovial fluid and blood. In ankylosing spondylitis blood, a motif of seven or eight highly homologous TCR beta variants appeared characteristic.

With V trimmed by 6 bases and J by 3 bases, 10 bases remained unmatched. CDR3 length: 15 amino acids. It was by quantitative 5'-RACE with molecular barcodes that TCR beta libraries were made. MiXCR, run by TCRdb on the 5' RACE reads, gives a single entry per CDR3 protein. The sample contains about 150,000 distinct CDR3 sequences, roughly 6.6% of which appear only once. The chain recombines TRBV12-3 or TRBV12-4 with TRBJ1-2, with TRBD1 matching 7 bases. The material sequenced was blood, either unsorted or a sorted T cell fraction (not recorded which). This TCR was sampled from a female donor with ankylosing spondylitis or in good health (not recorded which). The CDR3 here is CASRPTRQGYYGYTF. The CDR3 DNA sequence: TGTGCCAGCAGACCAACCCGACAGGGTTACTATGGCTACACCTTC.